The 30 T cell receptor beta chains reported below all come from one sample, sequenced in a study of T cells expressing NK-cell markers. TCRdb re-analyzed the 5' RACE reads; it lists each CDR3 protein once, without DNA. The specimen's table records 350,000 to 500,000 distinct CDR3 sequences. The sequencing sample was made of blood T cells: a sorted CD56 or NKG2C T cell subset, CD4+ or CD8+ T cells, or bulk PBMC T cells (not recorded which). Receptors were obtained from a woman aged 18-70 years in good health.

The rearrangement links TRBV20-1 to TRBJ2-7. Germline V lookup: CDR1 DFQATT, CDR2 SNEGSKA (reference sequence). The CDR3 spans 12 residues. CDR3 sequence reads: CSAIVGPYEQYF.

The CDR3 here is CASTPGLAGLNEQFF. The chain recombines TRBV6-1 with TRBJ2-1; TCRdb outputs TRBD2, but without DNA this stays unchecked. Germline V CDR1 and CDR2: MNHNS, SASEGT. The CDR3 contains 15 residues.

The gene calls are TRBV12-3 or TRBV12-4 and TRBJ2-2. CDR3 length: 14 amino acids. The CDR3 sequence is CASTIDRYTGELFF.

The chain is built from TRBV7-3 and TRBJ1-1. Germline values: CDR1 SGHTA, CDR2 FQGTGA. The CDR3 totals 14 residues. CDR3 protein: CASSLTGEGTEAFF.

This chain links TRBV19 with TRBJ2-1; TCRdb selects TRBD2, and the lack of DNA leaves this call unchecked. CDR3 length equals 15 residues. Germline V gives CDR1 LNHDA, CDR2 SQIVND (reference sequence). The CDR3 region is CASSMGTRIVDEQFF.

V is TRBV5-1 and J is TRBJ2-7; TCRdb picks TRBD1, but there is no DNA to check that call. The CDR3 length is 14 residues. Germline CDR1 and CDR2: SGHRS and YFSETQ. CDR3 region: CASSTGTVSYEQYF.

The rearrangement links TRBV5-1 to TRBJ1-4; no DNA is available, so the TRBD1 call from TCRdb remains unchecked. Germline CDR1 and CDR2: SGHRS and YFSETQ. The CDR3 length is 15 residues. The CDR3 here is CASSLLAGSNEKLFF. Looking up the rest from reference TRBV5-1 and TRBJ1-4 gives the full variable domain: KAGVTQTPRYLIKTRGQQVTLSCSPISGHRSVSWYQQTPGQGLQFLFEYFSETQRNKGNFPGRFSGRQFSNSRSEMNVSTLELGDSALYLCASSLLAGSNEKLFFGSGTQLSVL.

The chain couples TRBV9 to TRBJ2-1; without DNA, the TCRdb call of TRBD2 cannot be checked. The CDR3 loop spans 15 amino acids. Germline-derived CDR1 and CDR2 are SGDLS and YYNGEE. The CDR3 here is CASSGSASGYGEQFF.

The chain joins TRBV9 to TRBJ2-1. Germline CDR1 and CDR2: SGDLS and YYNGEE. This CDR3 is built from 13 residues. The CDR3 protein is CASSPRAFNEQFF.

This sequence joins TRBV20-1 and TRBJ2-5; absent DNA, TCRdb's TRBD2 call cannot be checked. CDR3 length: 16 residues. Germline CDR1 and CDR2: DFQATT and SNEGSKA (reference sequence). The CDR3 loop is CSASIGLAGGQETQYF.

J is TRBJ1-5 and V is TRBV15; TCRdb gives TRBD1 as the D gene, but with no DNA this cannot be confirmed. CDR1 and CDR2 from the germline V gene are LNHNV and YYDKDF (reference sequence). The CDR3 contains 16 residues. The CDR3 loop is CATSTSTGVGNQPQHF. The full variable domain, in which reference TRBV15 and TRBJ1-5 provide the parts outside the CDR3, is DAMVIQNPRYQVTQFGKPVTLSCSQTLNHNVMYWYQQKSSQAPKLLFHYYDKDFNNEADTPDNFQSRRPNTSFCFLDIRSPGLGDTAMYLCATSTSTGVGNQPQHFGDGTRLSIL.

V usage is TRBV28 and J usage is TRBJ2-1; TCRdb selects TRBD1, and the lack of DNA leaves this call unchecked. The CDR3 contains 15 residues. Germline V lookup: CDR1 MDHEN, CDR2 SYDVKM. CDR3 amino acids: CASSLRAPTRDEQFF.

The chain carries TRBV7-2 and TRBJ2-3. Germline V CDR1 and CDR2: SGHTA, FQGNSA. CDR3 length equals 13 residues. The CDR3 sequence: CASSLQVPDTQYF.

CDR3: CATQVGRGLIYEQYF. The V gene is TRBV19, the J gene TRBJ2-7; TCRdb's D call, TRBD1, is unchecked because there is no DNA. From germline, CDR1 is LNHDA and CDR2 SQIVND (reference sequence). The CDR3 runs 15 residues.

The chain uses TRBV6-5 and TRBJ1-2; TCRdb outputs TRBD1, but without DNA this stays unchecked. Germline V CDR1 and CDR2: MNHEY, SVGAGI. This CDR3 is 15 amino acids long. CDR3 loop: CASSYEGQGGYGYTF.

V is TRBV7-2 and J is TRBJ1-3; TCRdb picks TRBD1, but there is no DNA to check that call. Germline CDR1 reads SGHTA; CDR2 reads FQGNSA. CDR3 size: 15 residues. Here the CDR3 reads CASSLDAGTGNTIYF.

This sequence joins TRBV12-3 or TRBV12-4 and TRBJ2-3; there is no DNA to check the TCRdb D call of TRBD2. This CDR3 contains 17 residues. The CDR3 spells CASSSRLAGGSTDTQYF.

This chain connects TRBV12-3 or TRBV12-4 to TRBJ1-2. This CDR3 is 14 amino acids long. The CDR3 protein is CASSPDSGNYGYTF.

The J gene is TRBJ2-2, the V gene TRBV7-9; TCRdb designates TRBD2, a call that cannot be tested without DNA. The CDR3 runs to 15 residues. Per germline, CDR1 SEHNR and CDR2 FQNEAQ (reference sequence). CDR3 loop: CASTFAGPNTGELFF.

This rearrangement joins TRBV4-2 to TRBJ2-1; TCRdb lists TRBD1, though no DNA is available to test this call. Germline values: CDR1 LGHNA, CDR2 YNFKEQ. The CDR3 sequence is 17 residues long. The CDR3 loop is CASSQDRGGDAYNEQFF.

The J gene is TRBJ2-1, the V gene TRBV11-2; the D call of TRBD1 rests on TCRdb alone, since no DNA is present to check it. Germline V CDR1 and CDR2: SGHAT, FQNNGV. This CDR3 comprises 17 residues. The CDR3 is CASSPGGYPSSYNEQFF.

V is TRBV25-1 and J is TRBJ2-4; TCRdb's D call of TRBD1 is untestable without DNA. The CDR3 sequence is 17 residues long. CDR1 and CDR2 (germline): MGHDK, SYGVNS. The CDR3 protein is CASSEYGTDLAKNIQYF.

This chain connects TRBV12-3 or TRBV12-4 to TRBJ2-3; TCRdb lists TRBD1, though no DNA is available to test this call. The CDR3 is 14 amino acids. The CDR3 loop reads CASRHPLRTDTQYF.

The chain couples TRBV27 to TRBJ2-1; TCRdb outputs TRBD1, but without DNA this stays unchecked. The germline V gene has CDR1 MNHEY and CDR2 SMNVEV (reference sequence). This CDR3 has 11 residues. The CDR3 spells CASTGDNEQFF.

The chain joins TRBV12-3 or TRBV12-4 to TRBJ1-2; TCRdb names TRBD1, which stays unverified in the absence of DNA. CDR3 length equals 15 residues. The CDR3 sequence is CASSLAGGSNYGYTF.

This rearrangement joins TRBV6-1 to TRBJ2-5; TCRdb indicates TRBD1, and absent DNA this call remains unverified. Per germline, CDR1 MNHNS and CDR2 SASEGT. This CDR3 has 13 residues. This chain's CDR3 is CASSLTPGETQYF.

This chain uses TRBV5-1 with TRBJ2-1; TCRdb lists TRBD1, though no DNA is available to test this call. CDR1 is SGHRS, CDR2 YFSETQ, per germline. The CDR3 has 14 residues. The CDR3 loop reads CASSLDSRQDEQFF.

The rearrangement joins TRBV20-1 to TRBJ2-2. Germline assignment: CDR1 DFQATT and CDR2 SNEGSKA (reference sequence). This CDR3 has 13 residues. Here the CDR3 reads CSALRANTGELFF.

This chain connects TRBV7-8 to TRBJ1-5; TCRdb indicates TRBD1, and absent DNA this call remains unverified. The CDR3 is 15 amino acids. Germline assignment: CDR1 SGHVS and CDR2 FQNEAQ. CDR3 protein: CASSLFWDNNQPQHF.

This chain connects TRBV20-1 to TRBJ2-3; TCRdb's D call of TRBD1 is untestable without DNA. In germline, CDR1 is DFQATT, CDR2 SNEGSKA (reference sequence). CDR3 length equals 16 residues. CDR3 in amino acids: CSASAGQGGRTDTQYF.